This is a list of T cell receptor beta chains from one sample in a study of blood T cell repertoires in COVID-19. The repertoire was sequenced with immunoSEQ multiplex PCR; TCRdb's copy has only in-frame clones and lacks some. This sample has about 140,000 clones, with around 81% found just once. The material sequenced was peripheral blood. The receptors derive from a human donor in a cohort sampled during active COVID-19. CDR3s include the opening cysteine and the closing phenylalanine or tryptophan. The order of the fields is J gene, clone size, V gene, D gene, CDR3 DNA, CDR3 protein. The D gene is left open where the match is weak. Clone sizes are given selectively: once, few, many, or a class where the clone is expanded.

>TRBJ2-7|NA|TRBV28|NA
TGTGCCAGCAGTGCGTTCACTAGGAGACTCTCCTACGAGCAGTACTTC
CASSAFTRRLSYEQYF
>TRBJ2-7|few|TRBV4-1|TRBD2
TGCGCCAGCAGCCAACGGGGACTAGCCCCCTCGGGAGGCCCCTACGAGCAGTACTTC
CASSQRGLAPSGGPYEQYF
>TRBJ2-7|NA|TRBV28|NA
TGTGCCAGCAGCAGGGTTTTCTCCTACGAGCAGTACTTC
CASSRVFSYEQYF
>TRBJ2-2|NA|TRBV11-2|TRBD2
TGTGCCAGCAGCCAAGCGGGGTCGGACGGGGAGCTGTTTTTT
CASSQAGSDGELFF
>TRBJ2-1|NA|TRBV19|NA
TGTGCCAGTAGTGTGCGGGCAGACCGCGAGCAGTTCTTC
CASSVRADREQFF
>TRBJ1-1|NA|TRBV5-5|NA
TGTGCCAGCAGCTTGGCGGACTTCACTGAAGCTTTCTTT
CASSLADFTEAFF
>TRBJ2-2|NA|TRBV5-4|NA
TGTGCCAGCAGACCACCGGGAGAAGGTGGCACCGGGGAGCTGTTTTTT
CASRPPGEGGTGELFF
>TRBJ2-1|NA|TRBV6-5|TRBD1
TGTGCCAGCAAGACAGGGATCAACTCCTACAATGAGCAGTTCTTC
CASKTGINSYNEQFF
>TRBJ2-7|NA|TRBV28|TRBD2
TGTGCCACCAGTTCGGGGGCGGGAGGCGAGCAGTACTTC
CATSSGAGGEQYF
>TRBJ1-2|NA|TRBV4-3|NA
TGCGCCAGCAGCCAAGATGGCGGGAGCTCCTGGGGCTACACCTTC
CASSQDGGSSWGYTF
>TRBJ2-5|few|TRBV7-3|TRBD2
TGTGCCAGCAGCTTCCTCCCACTAGCGGGAGGAGAGACCCAGTACTTC
CASSFLPLAGGETQYF
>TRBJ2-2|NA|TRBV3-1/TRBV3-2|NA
TGTGCCAGCAGCCGAGGACACTCACCCAACACCGGGGAGCTGTTTTTT
CASSRGHSPNTGELFF
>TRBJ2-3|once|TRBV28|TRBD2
TGTGCCAGCAGTCCCCCCGCGAGGGCTAGCGGGAGGGCCACAGATACGCAGTATTTT
CASSPPARASGRATDTQYF
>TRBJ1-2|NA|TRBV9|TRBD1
TGTGCCAGCAGCGACGGACAGGAGTATGGCTACACCTTC
CASSDGQEYGYTF
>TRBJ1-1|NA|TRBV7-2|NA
TGTGCCAGCAGCTTACTCGCAGGGGTTACTGAAGCTTTCTTT
CASSLLAGVTEAFF
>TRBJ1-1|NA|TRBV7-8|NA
TGTGCCAGCAGCAACACCTGGGGGGACACTGAAGCTTTCTTT
CASSNTWGDTEAFF
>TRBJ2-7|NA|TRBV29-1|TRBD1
TGCAGAGCCCGGGACAGGGGTTGCCACGAGCAGTACTTC
CRARDRGCHEQYF
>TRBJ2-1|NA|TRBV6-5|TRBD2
TGTGCCAGCAGTTACTCGGGGACTAGCGGGGGGCCCAAACAGTTCTTC
CASSYSGTSGGPKQFF
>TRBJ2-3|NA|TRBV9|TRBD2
TGTGCCAGCAGCGTAGGAGGGGCGGCGGGAGTCACAGATACGCAGTATTTT
CASSVGGAAGVTDTQYF
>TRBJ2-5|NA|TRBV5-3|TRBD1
TGTGCCAGAAGCTTTCGGACAGGGGGTCGCCCGGGGAGGACCCAGTACTTC
CARSFRTGGRPGRTQYF
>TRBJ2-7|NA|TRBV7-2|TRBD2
TGTGCCAGCAGCCGGACAGGGACTAGCGGGCTAGCCTACGAGCAGTACTTC
CASSRTGTSGLAYEQYF
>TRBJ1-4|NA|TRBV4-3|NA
TGCGCCAGCAGCCAAGTTATGGAGGAAAAACTGTTTTTT
CASSQVMEEKLFF
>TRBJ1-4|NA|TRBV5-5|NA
TGTGCCAGCAGACGGTCTGCAACTAATGAAAAACTGTTTTTT
CASRRSATNEKLFF
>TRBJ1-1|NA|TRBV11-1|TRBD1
TGTGCCAGCAGGATGGACAGGTTTTACACTGAAGCTTTCTTT
CASRMDRFYTEAFF
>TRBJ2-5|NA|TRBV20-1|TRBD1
TGCAGTGCTAGTAGAGGGGGGACAGGACTCCAAGAGACCCAGTACTTC
CSASRGGTGLQETQYF
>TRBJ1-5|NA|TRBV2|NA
TGTGCCAGCAGTGGTAGCGGATACAATCAGCCCCAGCATTTT
CASSGSGYNQPQHF
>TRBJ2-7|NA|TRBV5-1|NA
TGCGCCAGCAGCGATAGACTAGCCTACGAGCAGTACTTC
CASSDRLAYEQYF
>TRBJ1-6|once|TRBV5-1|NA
TGCGCCAGCAGCTCAATTCAGGGAATGTATAATTCACCCCTCCACTTT
CASSSIQGMYNSPLHF
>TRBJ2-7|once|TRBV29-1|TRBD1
TGCAGCGTCCCCGGGACAGGGCGCTACGAGCAGTACTTC
CSVPGTGRYEQYF
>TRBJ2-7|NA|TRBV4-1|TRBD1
TGCGCCAGCAGCCCTGGGACAGGGAATACCTACGAGCAGTACTTC
CASSPGTGNTYEQYF
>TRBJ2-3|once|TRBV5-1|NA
TGCGCCAGCAGCCAGGATACAGCCCAAACAGATACGCAGTATTTT
CASSQDTAQTDTQYF
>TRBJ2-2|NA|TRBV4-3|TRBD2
TGCGCCAGCAGCCAAGGTCTAGCGGGGGGGACCGGGGAGCTGTTTTTT
CASSQGLAGGTGELFF
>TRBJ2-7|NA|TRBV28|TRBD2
TGTGCCAGCAGGCGGTTGTCCGGGACTAAGGAGGGTCACGAGCAGTACTTC
CASRRLSGTKEGHEQYF
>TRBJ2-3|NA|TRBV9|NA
TGTGCCAGCAGCGACCCCAGGGGGGTCGGATCAGATACGCAGTATTTT
CASSDPRGVGSDTQYF
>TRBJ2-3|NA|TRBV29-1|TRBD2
TGCAGCGTCAAGACTAGCGGGAGCGTTCCAGATACGCAGTATTTT
CSVKTSGSVPDTQYF
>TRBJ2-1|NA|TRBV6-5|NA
TGTGCCAGCAGATTGGAGGATCGTTTCTACAATGAGCAGTTCTTC
CASRLEDRFYNEQFF
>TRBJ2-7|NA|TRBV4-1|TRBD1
TGCGCCAGCAGCCAAGATTCGGCAGGGGGCTACGAGCAGTACTTC
CASSQDSAGGYEQYF
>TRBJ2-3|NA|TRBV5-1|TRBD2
TGCGCCAGCAGCTTAACGGGACTAGCGGCAGATACGCAGTATTTT
CASSLTGLAADTQYF
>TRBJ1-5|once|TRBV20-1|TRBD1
TGCAGTGCCAGTGACAGGGGTTATAGCAATCAGCCCCAGCATTTT
CSASDRGYSNQPQHF
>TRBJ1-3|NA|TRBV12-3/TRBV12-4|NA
TGTGCCAGCAGTTTACATGGAAACACCATATATTTT
CASSLHGNTIYF
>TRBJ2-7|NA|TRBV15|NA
TGTGCCACCAGCAGAGCCGCGAACGAGCAGTACTTC
CATSRAANEQYF
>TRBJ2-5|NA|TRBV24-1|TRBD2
TGTGCCACCAGTGACCCGACTAGCGCCGATAAGACCCAGTACTTC
CATSDPTSADKTQYF
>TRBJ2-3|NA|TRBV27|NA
TGTGCCAGCAGTTTACCCAAAAGCACAGATACGCAGTATTTT
CASSLPKSTDTQYF
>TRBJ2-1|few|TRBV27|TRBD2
TGTGCCAGCAGTTTACTCCTAGCGGGAGGGCCTAATGAGCAGTTCTTC
CASSLLLAGGPNEQFF
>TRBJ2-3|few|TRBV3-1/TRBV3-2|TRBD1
TGTGCCAGCAGCCAAGCGGACAGGGCCTACACAGATACGCAGTATTTT
CASSQADRAYTDTQYF
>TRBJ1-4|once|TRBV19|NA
TGTGCCAGCTCCTCGTGGCGGGGCCCTAATGAAAAACTGTTTTTT
CASSSWRGPNEKLFF
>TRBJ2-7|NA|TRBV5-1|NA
TGCGCCAGCAGCAGCTCAAGCGCTCTCTACGAGCAGTACTTC
CASSSSSALYEQYF
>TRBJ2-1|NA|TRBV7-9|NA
TGTGCCAGCAGCCCGCGGGCAGGGGTGGGGAATGAGCAGTTCTTC
CASSPRAGVGNEQFF
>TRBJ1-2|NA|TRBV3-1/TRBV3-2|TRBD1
TGTGCCAGCAGCCAGGGGGACAGTTATGGCTACACCTTC
CASSQGDSYGYTF
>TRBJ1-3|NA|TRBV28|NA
TGTGCCAGCAGTCCTTACCCCGGACAGCTATACTCTGGAAACACCATATATTTT
CASSPYPGQLYSGNTIYF
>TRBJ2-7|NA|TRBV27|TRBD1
TGTGCCAGCAGTCCGCAAAACCCCACCACAGGGGTTAAGCAGTACTTC
CASSPQNPTTGVKQYF